The 21 T cell receptor beta chains below all came from one sample that was sequenced in a study of T-cell memory formation after mild COVID-19 (TCRdb year 2021). The receptor library was made with 5' RACE. For sequencing, an Illumina NovaSeq 6000 was employed. The public reads were reanalyzed by TCRdb: fastp trimming at Q25, MiXCR alignment, in-frame beta chains only. Identical CDR3 proteins give one entry, which carries the most common genes and DNA. The sample data list around 320,000 distinct CDR3 sequences, and approximately 19% of these were observed just once. The ten most abundant clones make up under 25% of the sample. Sequencing used PBMCs or a T cell subset sorted from them (not recorded which). The receptors were sampled from a man aged 18 to 29 who had mild COVID-19 (a few samples of this study predate the infection). The sample titles of this study are shuffled in the database, so cell type and time point are left out; the donor was told from shared clones.

This clonotype was observed a few times. The chain links TRBV7-2 to TRBJ1-6; 8 bases are a match to TRBD1. This CDR3 contains 14 residues. V trimming: 1 base; J trimming: 10 bases; junction bases outside the gene matches: 3. CDR1 is SGHTA and CDR2 is FQGNSA in the germline V gene. CDR3 sequence reads: CASSLDRTGSPLHF. Written as DNA, the CDR3 is TGTGCCAGCAGCTTAGACAGGACAGGGTCACCCCTCCACTTT.

This sequence joins TRBV4-1 and TRBJ1-5; the D gene is possibly TRBD1 (6 bases). V lost 3 bases, J lost 6 bases, and 24 bases lay in between. This CDR3 comprises 18 residues. Per germline, CDR1 MGHRA and CDR2 YSYEKL. The CDR3 sequence is CASSHSTSGAILFQPQHF. CDR3 nucleotide sequence: TGCGCCAGCAGCCACTCTACTTCGGGGGCGATTCTCTTTCAGCCCCAGCATTTT.

This clonotype has a handful of counts. The chain is built from TRBV6-6 and TRBJ2-2; perhaps TRBD2 as D (6 bases). Germline-derived CDR1 and CDR2 are MNHNY and SVGAGI (reference sequence). The V end lost 8 bases, the J end lost 0 bases, and 16 bases lay between the germline ends. CDR3 length: 16 amino acids. This CDR3 is CASAAVGTANTGELFF. The CDR3 DNA follows: TGTGCCAGCGCAGCCGTCGGGACTGCGAACACCGGGGAGCTGTTTTTT.

This clonotype came up a few times. The J gene is TRBJ1-2, the V gene TRBV5-1; TRBD1 is a possible D gene (5 bases). This CDR3 is built from 15 residues. V was cut by 4 bases and J by 4 bases, with 17 bases left in between. Germline values: CDR1 SGHRS, CDR2 YFSETQ. CDR3 bases: TGCGCCAGCAGCCCGAGGGCAGGGCCGGCCTATGGCTACACCTTC. It codes for CASSPRAGPAYGYTF.

This chain links TRBV7-3 with TRBJ2-2; D is uncertain. V lost 3 bases, J lost 1 base, and 12 bases lay in between. The length of the CDR3 is 16 residues. The germline V gene has CDR1 SGHTA and CDR2 FQGTGA. CDR3 region: CASSFVHTGNTGELFF. The CDR3 DNA reads TGTGCCAGCAGCTTTGTGCATACTGGGAACACCGGGGAGCTGTTTTTT.

This clonotype was observed a few times. The chain uses TRBV5-1 and TRBJ2-3; no firm D call. CDR1 SGHRS and CDR2 YFSETQ come from the germline V gene. V was pared by 4 bases and J by 6 bases, with 9 bases between. The CDR3 is 12 amino acids. The CDR3 protein is CASSRHKDTQYF. The CDR3 DNA sequence: TGCGCCAGCAGCCGCCACAAGGATACGCAGTATTTT.

Only a few counts were recorded for this clonotype. This rearrangement joins TRBV7-2 to TRBJ1-2; the D is unclear. Trimming removed 3 bases from V and 12 bases from J, with 14 bases in between. Germline loops: CDR1 SGHTA, CDR2 FQGNSA. The CDR3 loop spans 12 amino acids. Here the CDR3 DNA reads TGTGCCAGCAGCTTGGGCTGGCAACGGGACACCTTC. Translation gives CASSLGWQRDTF.

In its sample, this clonotype was seen a few times. The chain uses TRBV7-9 and TRBJ2-7; D not resolved. The germline V gene has CDR1 SEHNR and CDR2 FQNEAQ (reference sequence). V lost 4 bases to trimming and J lost 0 bases, with 10 bases between them. The CDR3 is made up of 14 amino acids. The CDR3 sequence: CASSSTTGSYEQYF. Written as DNA, the CDR3 is TGTGCCAGCAGCTCGACGACGGGCTCCTACGAGCAGTACTTC.

This clonotype was counted only a few times. The chain uses TRBV6-2 or TRBV6-3 and TRBJ2-1; 8 bases map to TRBD2. This CDR3 contains 15 residues. J lost 4 bases, V lost 4 bases, and 6 bases had no gene match. Germline loops: CDR1 MNHEY, CDR2 SVGEGT. This chain's CDR3 is CASSSGGLVYNEQFF. The DNA for the CDR3 is TGTGCCAGCAGTTCCGGGGGACTAGTGTACAATGAGCAGTTCTTC.

The chain employs TRBV24-1 and TRBJ2-1; 8 nucleotides align to TRBD1. This CDR3 is built from 13 residues. The V gene end was trimmed by 9 bases and the J gene end by 10 bases; junction bases not matched to a gene: 10. The germline V gene encodes CDR1 KGHDR and CDR2 SFDVKD. The CDR3 DNA sequence: TGTGCCACCCAGGACAGGGTTAACATGGAGCAGTTCTTC. Translated: CATQDRVNMEQFF.

This clonotype was seen more than once but under ten times. The chain recombines TRBV10-3 with TRBJ2-3; D is possibly TRBD1 or TRBD2 (5 bases each). Germline-derived CDR1 and CDR2 are ENHRY and SYGVKD. V was trimmed by 0 bases and J by 0 bases, leaving 16 bases between them. The CDR3 length is 18 residues. The CDR3 DNA reads as TGTGCCATCAGTGAGTCGATCGGGAAGGGGCCCAGCACAGATACGCAGTATTTT. Amino acid sequence: CAISESIGKGPSTDTQYF.

The sample holds a few counts of this clonotype. V is TRBV7-2 and J is TRBJ1-1; D might be TRBD1 (5 bases). V was cut by 2 bases and J by 4 bases, with 8 bases left in between. The CDR3 covers 13 residues. The V gene's germline CDR1 is SGHTA and CDR2 FQGNSA. The CDR3, as DNA: TGTGCCAGCAGCTTATGGGGGAGCACTGAAGCTTTCTTT. Translation gives CASSLWGSTEAFF.

This clonotype has a handful of counts. V is TRBV7-2 and J is TRBJ2-7, with D possibly TRBD2 on 5 matching bases. This CDR3 has 12 residues. Germline assignment: CDR1 SGHTA and CDR2 FQGNSA. Trimming took 3 bases from V and 6 from J, leaving 9 bases between them. This CDR3 is CASSFSRGEQYF. DNA of the CDR3: TGTGCCAGCAGCTTTTCCCGGGGCGAGCAGTACTTC.

This chain connects TRBV24-1 to TRBJ2-3, with 8 bases fitting TRBD1. V gave up 4 bases and J gave up 2 bases; unmatched junction bases: 4. The V gene's germline CDR1 is KGHDR and CDR2 SFDVKD. CDR3 size: 15 residues. The CDR3 DNA reads TGTGCCACCAGTGACCCGGGACAGGCCACAGATACGCAGTATTTT. Its translation: CATSDPGQATDTQYF.

This clonotype was seen more than once but under ten times. V and J are TRBV12-3 or TRBV12-4 and TRBJ2-3; D is undetermined. The CDR3 extends over 13 amino acids. The V end was cut by 7 bases, the J end by 1 base, with 9 bases between. The DNA for the CDR3 is TGTGCCAGCACCATGTCCGGCACAGATACGCAGTATTTT. Translated, it gives CASTMSGTDTQYF.

V and J are TRBV7-2 and TRBJ1-1; D unresolved. The germline CDR1 and CDR2 sequences are SGHTA and FQGNSA. This CDR3 spans 11 amino acids. V shed 5 bases and J shed 11 bases, with 12 bases lying between them. The DNA of the CDR3 is TGTGCCAGCAGCCCGGCCCGAGTCGCTTTCTTT. Translation: CASSPARVAFF.

This clonotype has more than one count but fewer than ten. The J gene is TRBJ1-2, the V gene TRBV29-1; perhaps TRBD1 as D (5 bases). From germline, CDR1 is SQVTM and CDR2 ANQGSEA. The V end lost 8 bases, the J end lost 7 bases, and 20 bases lay between the germline ends. This CDR3 comprises 13 residues. CDR3 loop: CSSWNPGLSGYTF. For the CDR3, the DNA is TGCAGCTCATGGAATCCGGGACTCTCTGGCTACACCTTC.

The chain carries TRBV28 and TRBJ2-2; D is perhaps TRBD1 (6 bases). Deletions cut 2 bases from V and 5 bases from J, with 18 bases between. The CDR3 length is 17 residues. Germline CDR1 MDHEN, CDR2 SYDVKM. CDR3 residues: CASSLRKTGTSTGELFF. The CDR3 region has the DNA TGTGCCAGCAGTTTACGGAAGACAGGCACCTCAACCGGGGAGCTGTTTTTT.

This clonotype came up a few times. The chain carries TRBV11-2 and TRBJ2-3; no definite D call. V lost 3 bases and J 6 bases, leaving 10 bases between the germline ends. The length of the CDR3 is 13 residues. Germline V lookup: CDR1 SGHAT, CDR2 FQNNGV. The CDR3 sequence is CASSFRSGDTQYF. In nucleotides, the CDR3 is TGTGCCAGCAGCTTTCGTTCTGGCGATACGCAGTATTTT.

The chain employs TRBV7-9 and TRBJ2-1, with D possibly being TRBD1 or TRBD2 (7 bases each). V lost 1 base and J 10 bases, leaving 14 bases between the germline ends. The germline gives CDR1 SEHNR, CDR2 FQNEAQ (reference sequence). The CDR3 runs 14 residues. The chain's CDR3 is CASSLEVGGGEQFF. Written as DNA, the CDR3 is TGTGCCAGCAGCTTAGAGGTGGGAGGGGGCGAGCAGTTCTTC.

V and J are TRBV20-1 and TRBJ2-7; possible D gene TRBD2, 6 bases. V lost 6 bases and J lost 3, with 12 bases in between. CDR3 length: 12 amino acids. Germline lookup yields CDR1 DFQATT and CDR2 SNEGSKA (reference sequence). The CDR3 sequence: CSASRGIYEQYF. CDR3 sequence (DNA): TGCAGTGCGTCACGGGGGATCTACGAGCAGTACTTC.